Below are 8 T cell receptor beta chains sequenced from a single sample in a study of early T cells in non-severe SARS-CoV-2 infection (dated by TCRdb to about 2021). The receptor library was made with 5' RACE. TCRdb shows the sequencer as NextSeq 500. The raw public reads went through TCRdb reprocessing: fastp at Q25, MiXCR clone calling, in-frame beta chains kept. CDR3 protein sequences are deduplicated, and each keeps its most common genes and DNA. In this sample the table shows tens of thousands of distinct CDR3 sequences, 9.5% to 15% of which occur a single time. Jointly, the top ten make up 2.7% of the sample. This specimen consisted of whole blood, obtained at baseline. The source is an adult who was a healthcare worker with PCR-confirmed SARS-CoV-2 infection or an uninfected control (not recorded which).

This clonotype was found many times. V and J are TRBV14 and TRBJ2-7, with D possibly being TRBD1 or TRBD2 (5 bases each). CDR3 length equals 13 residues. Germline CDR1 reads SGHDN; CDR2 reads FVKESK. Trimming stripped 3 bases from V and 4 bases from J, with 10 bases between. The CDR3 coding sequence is TGTGCCAGCAGCCAGAGGGACGGTTACGAGCAGTACTTC. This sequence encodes CASSQRDGYEQYF.

CDR3 DNA: TGCAGTGCAACGGCTAGCGGGGGGCACACCGGGGAGCTGTTTTTT. This sequence encodes CSATASGGHTGELFF. V usage is TRBV20-1 and J usage is TRBJ2-2; 11 bases agree with TRBD2. In germline, CDR1 is DFQATT, CDR2 SNEGSKA (reference sequence). The CDR3 is made up of 15 amino acids. J lost 3 bases, V lost 6 bases, and 6 bases had no gene match.

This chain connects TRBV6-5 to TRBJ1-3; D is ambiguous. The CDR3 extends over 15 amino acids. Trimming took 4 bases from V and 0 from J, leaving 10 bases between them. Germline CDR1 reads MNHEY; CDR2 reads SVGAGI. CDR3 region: CASSFAGGSGNTIYF. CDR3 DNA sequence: TGTGCCAGCAGTTTCGCGGGAGGCTCTGGAAACACCATATATTTT.

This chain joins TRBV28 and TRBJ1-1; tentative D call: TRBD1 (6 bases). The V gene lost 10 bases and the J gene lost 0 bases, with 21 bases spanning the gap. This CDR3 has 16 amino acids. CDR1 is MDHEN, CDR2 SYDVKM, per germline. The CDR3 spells CATTIGRGTLNTEAFF. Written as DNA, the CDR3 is TGTGCCACCACGATAGGGCGGGGGACACTGAACACTGAAGCTTTCTTT.

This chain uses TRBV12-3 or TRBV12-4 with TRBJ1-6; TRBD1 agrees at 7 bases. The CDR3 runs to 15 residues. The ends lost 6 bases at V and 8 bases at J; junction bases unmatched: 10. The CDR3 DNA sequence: TGTGCCAGCAGCCCCCGAGGGGGCGCATATTCACCCCTCCACTTT. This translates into CASSPRGGAYSPLHF.

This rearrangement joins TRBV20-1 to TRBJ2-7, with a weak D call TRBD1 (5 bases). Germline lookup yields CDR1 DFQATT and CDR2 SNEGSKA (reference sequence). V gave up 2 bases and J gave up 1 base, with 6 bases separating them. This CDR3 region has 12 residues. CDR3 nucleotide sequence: TGCAGTGCTAGAAGGGGTTCCTACGAGCAGTACTTC. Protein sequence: CSARRGSYEQYF.

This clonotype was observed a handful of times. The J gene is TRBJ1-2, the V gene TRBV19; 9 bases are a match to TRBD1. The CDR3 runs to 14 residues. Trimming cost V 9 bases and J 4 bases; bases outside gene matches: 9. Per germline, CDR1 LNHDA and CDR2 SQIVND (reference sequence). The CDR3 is CASGRTGEGYGYTF. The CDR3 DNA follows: TGTGCCAGCGGAAGGACAGGGGAAGGCTATGGCTACACCTTC.

In DNA form, the CDR3 reads TGCAGTGCTAGGGGGAGACATTCCGACGGGGTTTTTTACGTAGCTTTCTTT. Protein: CSARGRHSDGVFYVAFF. V usage is TRBV20-1 and J usage is TRBJ1-1; D not certain. Germline V gene lookup returns CDR1 DFQATT and CDR2 SNEGSKA (reference sequence). The ends were cut back, 3 bases at V and 10 bases at J, with 30 bases in the middle. There are 17 residues in the CDR3.